Below, 26 T cell receptor beta chains from the same sample are listed, as sequenced in a study of multiple sclerosis patients with progressive multifocal leukoencephalopathy. Clones were sequenced by immunoSEQ multiplex PCR, and TCRdb holds only the in-frame ones, with some missing. Among approximately 29,000 clones listed, more than 70% were seen once. Specified time point: time of PML onset. The sequences come from PBMCs, collected from a patient treated with natalizumab. Receptor source: a woman aged 25 to 39 with progressive multifocal leukoencephalopathy.

This sequence joins TRBV11-3 and TRBJ1-5; no reliable D call. In germline, CDR1 is SGHNT, CDR2 YENEEA. The V gene lost 4 bases and the J gene lost 0 bases, with 13 bases spanning the gap. CDR3 length: 16 residues. The CDR3 coding sequence is TGTGCCAGCAGCTCCCCTGGCGGCCATAGCAATCAGCCCCAGCATTTT. It is translated as CASSSPGGHSNQPQHF.

The gene calls are TRBV7-9 and TRBJ2-6; TRBD2 aligns across 9 bases. Germline CDR1 SEHNR, CDR2 FQNEAQ (reference sequence). The CDR3 runs 19 residues. V gave up 4 bases and J gave up 3 bases; unmatched junction bases: 13. This CDR3 is CASSCARGGAYRGANVLTF. The DNA of the CDR3 is TGTGCCAGCAGCTGCGCTCGCGGGGGGGCCTATCGTGGGGCCAACGTCCTGACTTTC. The variable domain in full, with the rest retrieved from reference TRBV7-9 and TRBJ2-6, is DTGVSQNPRHKITKRGQNVTFRCDPISEHNRLYWYRQTLGQGPEFLTYFQNEAQLEKSRLLSDRFSAERPKGSFSTLEIQRTEQGDSAMYLCASSCARGGAYRGANVLTFGAGSRLTVL.

The chain uses TRBV30 and TRBJ1-1; D ambiguous. Per the germline V gene, CDR1 is GTSNPN and CDR2 is SVGIG (reference sequence). V lost 8 bases and J 6 bases, leaving 10 bases between the germline ends. The CDR3 is 10 amino acids. CDR3 sequence: CAGGRAEAFF. The CDR3 DNA follows: TGTGCCGGAGGGAGGGCTGAAGCTTTCTTT.

This chain uses TRBV7-2 with TRBJ2-5; 7 nucleotides match TRBD1. Germline V gives CDR1 SGHTA, CDR2 FQGNSA. The length of the CDR3 is 14 residues. V dropped 4 bases and J dropped 4; count of bases not matched to a gene: 6. The CDR3: CASSSNRGGETQYF. In nucleotides, the CDR3 is TGTGCCAGCAGCTCCAACAGGGGTGGAGAGACCCAGTACTTC.

This sequence joins TRBV9 and TRBJ2-3, with 10 bases that match TRBD2. CDR1 SGDLS and CDR2 YYNGEE come from the germline V gene. This CDR3 region has 16 residues. The junction had 4 bases not matched to a gene; V was cut back by 3 bases and J by 0 bases. The CDR3: CASSGGLAVSTDTQYF. The CDR3 DNA is TGTGCCAGCAGCGGTGGACTAGCGGTTAGCACAGATACGCAGTATTTT. Full variable domain (rest looked up from reference TRBV9 and TRBJ2-3): DSGVTQTPKHLITATGQRVTLRCSPRSGDLSVYWYQQSLDQGLQFLIQYYNGEERAKGNILERFSAQQFPDLHSELNLSSLELGDSALYFCASSGGLAVSTDTQYFGPGTRLTVL.

V gene TRBV7-2 combines with J gene TRBJ2-7; 11 positions match TRBD2. This CDR3 region has 14 residues. V trimming: 5 bases; J trimming: 4 bases; junction bases outside the gene matches: 4. CDR1 and CDR2 from the germline V gene are SGHTA and FQGNSA. The CDR3 DNA is TGTGCCAGCAGCCGAACTAGCGGGAGATACGAGCAGTACTTC. Translated, it gives CASSRTSGRYEQYF.

The chain is built from TRBV7-2 and TRBJ2-1; D unclear. The CDR3 is made up of 13 amino acids. Trimming left V 2 bases short and J 6 bases short, with 8 bases between. Germline V gene lookup returns CDR1 SGHTA and CDR2 FQGNSA. The CDR3 loop is CASSLTIVNEQFF. In DNA form, the CDR3 reads TGTGCCAGCAGCTTAACGATCGTCAATGAGCAGTTCTTC.

V is TRBV11-2 and J is TRBJ1-2, with unresolved D. Deletions cut 1 base from V and 4 bases from J, with 13 bases between. The CDR3 covers 15 residues. Per germline, CDR1 SGHAT and CDR2 FQNNGV. Here the CDR3 DNA reads TGTGCCAGCAGCTTAGCTACGGCCGCGATCTATGGCTACACCTTC. Translation: CASSLATAAIYGYTF.

The chain recombines TRBV29-1 with TRBJ2-3, with D maybe TRBD1 (5 bases). This CDR3 is 12 amino acids long. Trimming removed 0 bases from V and 6 bases from J, with 7 bases in between. CDR1 is SQVTM, CDR2 ANQGSEA, per germline. CDR3 loop: CSVEDKGDTQYF. CDR3 bases: TGCAGCGTTGAAGATAAGGGGGATACGCAGTATTTT.

The chain joins TRBV30 to TRBJ1-1, with TRBD1 as a possible D gene (5 bases). Germline CDR1 reads GTSNPN; CDR2 reads SVGIG (reference sequence). The CDR3 loop spans 12 amino acids. Trimming cost V 3 bases and J 5 bases, with 10 bases left between them. The CDR3: CAWRGPGTEAFF. The CDR3 nucleotides are TGTGCCTGGAGGGGGCCGGGGACTGAAGCTTTCTTT.

The V gene is TRBV2, the J gene TRBJ1-6; D uncertain. This CDR3 has 14 residues. Trimming stripped 6 bases from V and 10 bases from J, with 16 bases between. Germline-derived CDR1 and CDR2 are SNHLY and FYNNEI. The DNA for the CDR3 is TGTGCCAGCAGGTTTGAGGGATCGGGATCACCCCTCCACTTT. Its translation: CASRFEGSGSPLHF.

The chain combines TRBV4-3 with TRBJ2-2; 12 bases map to TRBD2. After removal of 1 base from V and 6 bases from J, the junction contained 0 bases not matched to a gene. The length of the CDR3 is 15 residues. The germline CDR1 and CDR2 sequences are LGHNA and YSLEER. This chain's CDR3 is CASSQASGGAGELFF. Written as DNA, the CDR3 is TGCGCCAGCAGCCAAGCTAGCGGGGGGGCCGGGGAGCTGTTTTTT.

V and J are TRBV7-7 and TRBJ2-6; 11 bases line up with TRBD1. Per germline, CDR1 SSHAT and CDR2 FNYEAQ (reference sequence). CDR3 length: 15 residues. The CDR3 reads CAISDRGRGANVLTF. The CDR3 DNA follows: TGTGCTATTTCGGACAGGGGGCGAGGGGCCAACGTCCTGACTTTC.

In its sample, this clone was seen a few times. The chain recombines TRBV19 with TRBJ2-2; D is ambiguous. This CDR3 is built from 13 residues. V lost 5 bases, J lost 3 bases, and 7 bases lay in between. The germline V gene encodes CDR1 LNHDA and CDR2 SQIVND (reference sequence). The CDR3 here is CASSGYDTGELFF. In nucleotides, the CDR3 is TGTGCCAGTAGTGGCTATGACACCGGGGAGCTGTTTTTT.

The V gene is TRBV11-2, the J gene TRBJ1-2; 7 bases line up with TRBD1. V shed 4 bases and J 3 bases; nucleotides not matched to a gene: 8. The germline V gene has CDR1 SGHAT and CDR2 FQNNGV. CDR3 size: 15 residues. In nucleotides, the CDR3 is TGTGCCAGCAGCTCCTTAATGACAGGGTACTATGGCTACACCTTC. It codes for CASSSLMTGYYGYTF. Full variable domain (missing parts from reference TRBV11-2 and TRBJ1-2): EAGVAQSPRYKIIEKRQSVAFWCNPISGHATLYWYQQILGQGPKLLIQFQNNGVVDDSQLPKDRFSAERLKGVDSTLKIQPAKLEDSAVYLCASSSLMTGYYGYTFGSGTRLTVV.

The V gene is TRBV2, the J gene TRBJ2-7; a possible D gene is TRBD2 (6 bases). Germline CDR1 SNHLY, CDR2 FYNNEI. Trimming cost V 7 bases and J 5 bases, with 18 bases left between them. The CDR3 sequence is 14 residues long. Here the CDR3 DNA reads TGTGCCAGCATTCCGGGGAACCCTAGCGACGAGCAGTACTTC. Amino acids: CASIPGNPSDEQYF. Filled out from reference TRBV2 and TRBJ2-7, the complete variable domain reads EPEVTQTPSHQVTQMGQEVILRCVPISNHLYFYWYRQILGQKVEFLVSFYNNEISEKSEIFDDQFSVERPDGSNFTLKIRSTKLEDSAMYFCASIPGNPSDEQYFGPGTRLTVT.

The chain couples TRBV5-6 to TRBJ1-4, with D perhaps TRBD1 (5 bases). The V end lost 3 bases, the J end lost 4 bases, and 13 bases lay between the germline ends. The CDR3 totals 15 residues. In germline, CDR1 is SGHDT, CDR2 YYEEEE. CDR3 loop: CASSSLTEFNEKLFF. The CDR3 nucleotides are TGTGCCAGCAGCTCCTTGACAGAGTTTAATGAAAAACTGTTTTTT.

This chain joins TRBV29-1 and TRBJ2-5; 10 positions match TRBD2. Unmatched junction bases numbered 11, after V lost 8 bases and J lost 5 bases. The germline V gene has CDR1 SQVTM and CDR2 ANQGSEA. CDR3 length equals 14 residues. CDR3 amino acids: CSLRKRGGGETQYF. In DNA form, the CDR3 reads TGCAGCTTGCGGAAGCGGGGGGGCGGGGAGACCCAGTACTTC.

The chain combines TRBV18 with TRBJ2-5; TRBD1 agrees at 7 bases. J was trimmed by 2 bases and V by 3 bases; bases with no gene match: 6. Germline V gene sequence: CDR1 KGHSH, CDR2 LQKENI. This CDR3 spans 15 amino acids. The CDR3: CASSPYGTEQETQYF. DNA of the CDR3: TGTGCCAGCTCACCCTACGGGACAGAGCAAGAGACCCAGTACTTC.

V gene TRBV5-4 combines with J gene TRBJ2-1; D unclear. This CDR3 has 13 amino acids. V was shortened by 0 bases and J by 9 bases, with 10 bases between the two germline ends. Germline values: CDR1 SGHNT, CDR2 YYREEE (reference sequence). This CDR3 reads CASSLDPDSEQFF. The CDR3, as DNA: TGTGCCAGCAGCTTGGATCCAGATAGTGAGCAGTTCTTC.

The chain carries TRBV7-9 and TRBJ2-7; D uncertain. The V end was cut by 1 base, the J end by 0 bases, with 7 bases between. Germline lookup yields CDR1 SEHNR and CDR2 FQNEAQ (reference sequence). The CDR3 extends over 14 amino acids. CDR3 sequence reads: CASSLVGGSYEQYF. DNA of the CDR3: TGTGCCAGCAGCTTAGTTGGCGGCTCCTACGAGCAGTACTTC.

The gene calls are TRBV7-9 and TRBJ1-1; D is undetermined. Germline-derived CDR1 and CDR2 are SEHNR and FQNEAQ (reference sequence). The germline V and J ends were trimmed by 3 bases and 4 bases, with 12 bases remaining between them. CDR3 length: 14 residues. The CDR3, as DNA: TGTGCCAGCAGCTTTCTTGGGGAGGCCACTGAAGCTTTCTTT. Its translation is CASSFLGEATEAFF. The whole variable domain, filled in from reference TRBV7-9 and TRBJ1-1, reads DTGVSQNPRHKITKRGQNVTFRCDPISEHNRLYWYRQTLGQGPEFLTYFQNEAQLEKSRLLSDRFSAERPKGSFSTLEIQRTEQGDSAMYLCASSFLGEATEAFFGQGTRLTVV.

The rearrangement uses TRBV2 and TRBJ2-1, with TRBD1 matching over 9 bases. V lost 7 bases, J lost 12 bases, and 13 bases stayed unmatched. This CDR3 is 14 amino acids long. Germline CDR1 and CDR2: SNHLY and FYNNEI. CDR3 DNA: TGTGCCAGCAAGGGGACAGGGATATTCAGGGTGCAGTTCTTC. As protein: CASKGTGIFRVQFF.

This chain connects TRBV28 to TRBJ2-1; D uncertain. The CDR3 runs to 12 residues. The V gene's germline CDR1 is MDHEN and CDR2 SYDVKM. V lost 5 bases and J 6 bases, leaving 8 bases between the germline ends. CDR3 in DNA: TGTGCCAGCAGTCCTCCATTCAATGAGCAGTTCTTC. Amino acids: CASSPPFNEQFF.

In this sample, this clone turned up once. J is TRBJ1-6 and V is TRBV7-2; D is unclear. Trimming stripped 2 bases from V and 7 bases from J, with 15 bases between. Germline CDR1 SGHTA, CDR2 FQGNSA. This CDR3 comprises 16 residues. The CDR3 sequence: CASSLRGPENNSPLHF. CDR3 DNA sequence: TGTGCCAGCAGCTTAAGAGGGCCTGAGAACAATTCACCCCTCCACTTT.

This clone has a single count. The chain is built from TRBV5-1 and TRBJ2-1; D is perhaps TRBD1 (5 bases). Germline V gives CDR1 SGHRS, CDR2 YFSETQ. The V end lost 1 base, the J end lost 7 bases, and 18 bases lay between the germline ends. The CDR3 totals 16 residues. The CDR3 region is CASSLIGWLGLNEQFF. For the CDR3, the DNA is TGCGCCAGCAGCTTGATCGGCTGGTTGGGGCTAAATGAGCAGTTCTTC.